This T cell receptor (beta chain) was obtained from a study of cytomegalovirus exposure and HLA in healthy donors. Study information: As released early, the data held some 85 million unique TCRs from HLA-typed donors. General study findings and limits: Most of the TCR beta V segments (in an earlier analysis) were productive either about 87% or about 30% of the time. While the bulk of TCR sequences proved rare, some public TCRs turned up in many donors. Highly shared variants forming one cluster were likely a sequencing artifact.

With 60 Vbeta and 13 Jbeta primers, the PCR was carried out. Assay used: immunoSEQ multiplex PCR; TCRdb lists only in-frame clones, some missing. The table has around 100,000 clones, roughly three quarters seen once. Concerning this clone itself: The antigen remains undetermined.

Material: PBMCs. This clonotype was sampled from a man aged 40-49 years in good health and CMV-seropositive.

The CDR3 nucleotides read TGTGCCTGGAGTAGAGGAGGGTCCCCGGGGGAGCTGTTTTTT. It encodes CAWSRGGSPGELFF. The V call is TRBV30, the J call TRBJ2-2, with D possibly matching TRBD2 (6 bases). Trimming stripped 2 bases from V and 8 bases from J, with 15 bases between. The CDR3 length is 14 residues. Germline CDR1 GTSNPN, CDR2 SVGIG (reference sequence). Full variable domain (outside the CDR3, taken from reference TRBV30 and TRBJ2-2): SQTIHQWPATLVQPVGSPLSLECTVEGTSNPNLYWYRQAAGRGLQLLFYSVGIGQISSEVPQNLSASRPQDRQFILSSKKLLLSDSGFYLCAWSRGGSPGELFFGEGSRLTVL.